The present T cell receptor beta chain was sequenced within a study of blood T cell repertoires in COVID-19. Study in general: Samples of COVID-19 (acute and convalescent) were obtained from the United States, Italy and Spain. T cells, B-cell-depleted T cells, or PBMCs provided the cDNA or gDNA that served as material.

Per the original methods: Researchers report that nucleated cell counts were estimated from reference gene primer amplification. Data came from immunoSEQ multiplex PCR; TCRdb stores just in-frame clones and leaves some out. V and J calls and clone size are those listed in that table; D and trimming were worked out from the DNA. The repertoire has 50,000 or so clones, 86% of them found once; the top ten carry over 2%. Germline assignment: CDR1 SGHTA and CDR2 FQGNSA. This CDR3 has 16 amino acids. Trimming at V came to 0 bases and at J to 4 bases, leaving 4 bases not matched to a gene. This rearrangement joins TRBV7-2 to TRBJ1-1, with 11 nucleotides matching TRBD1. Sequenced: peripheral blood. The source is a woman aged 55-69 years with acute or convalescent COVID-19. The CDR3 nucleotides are TGTGCCAGCAGCTTAGCTGGACAGGGGGCGCGCACTGAAGCTTTCTTT. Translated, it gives CASSLAGQGARTEAFF.